This T cell receptor (beta chain) was captured by sequencing in a study of blood T cell repertoires in COVID-19. Background on the study: The United States, Italy and Spain were the sources of the acute and convalescent COVID-19 samples. Sources were T cells, B-cell-depleted T cells, or PBMCs; the material itself was cDNA or gDNA.

This clone was detected only once. The participants were between roughly 18 and 100 years old and came from 20 to 30 US areas. Cohorts were based on clinical histories the participants reported. Method: immunoSEQ multiplex PCR; TCRdb's copy keeps in-frame clones and lacks some. The sample has 430,000 or so clones; 88% are singletons. This CDR3 contains 19 residues. The V segment lost 4 bases and the J segment 0 bases; nucleotides outside the gene matches: 14. CDR1 and CDR2 from the germline V gene are SGHVS and FNYEAQ. This chain uses TRBV7-6 with TRBJ2-1; 8 nucleotides line up with TRBD2. This sequence was found in a woman aged 40 to 55 who had recovered from COVID-19. The sequenced sample was PBMCs or T cells enriched from blood (not recorded which). The DNA of the CDR3 is TGTGCCAGCAGCTCCCTAGGGGCTAGCGGGCGGAGCTCCTACAATGAGCAGTTCTTC. This sequence encodes CASSSLGASGRSSYNEQFF.